This section outlines one T cell receptor beta chain sequence together with its context. Its cognate antigen is unknown. From germline, CDR1 is MRHNA and CDR2 SNTAGT. The ends lost 0 bases at V and 7 bases at J; junction bases unmatched: 14. This CDR3 has 19 amino acids. 60 Vbeta and 13 Jbeta primers were used in PCR. The table came from immunoSEQ multiplex PCR; TCRdb's copy has only in-frame clones and leaves some out. The sample comprises 150,000 to 200,000 clones, 80% of which are singletons, and around 6% rests with the top ten. These data are taken from a study of cytomegalovirus exposure and HLA in healthy donors. Findings of the study overall: Indistinguishability led to the exclusion of some V segments, TRBV6-2 and TRBV6-3 included.

V usage is TRBV6-4 and J usage is TRBJ2-1; 11 nucleotides align to TRBD2. The receptor comes from a man aged 40-49 years in good health and CMV-seronegative. Input material: PBMCs. The CDR3 DNA reads TGTGCCAGCAGTGACTCCTTACTAGCGGGAGTTTATTCTGGGAATGAGCAGTTCTTC. It specifies CASSDSLLAGVYSGNEQFF.